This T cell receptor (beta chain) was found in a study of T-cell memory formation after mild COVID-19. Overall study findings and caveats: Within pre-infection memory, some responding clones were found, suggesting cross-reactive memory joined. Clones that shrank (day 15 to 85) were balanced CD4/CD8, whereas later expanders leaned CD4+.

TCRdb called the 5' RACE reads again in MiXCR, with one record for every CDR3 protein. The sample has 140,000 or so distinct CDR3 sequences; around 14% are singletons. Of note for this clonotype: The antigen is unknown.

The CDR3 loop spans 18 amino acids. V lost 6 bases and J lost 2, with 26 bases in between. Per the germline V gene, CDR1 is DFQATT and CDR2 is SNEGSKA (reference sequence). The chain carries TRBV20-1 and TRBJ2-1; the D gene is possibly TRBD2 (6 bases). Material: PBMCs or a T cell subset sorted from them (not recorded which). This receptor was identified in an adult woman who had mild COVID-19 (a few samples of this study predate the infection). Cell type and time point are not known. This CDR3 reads CSALTTEGHPGAYNEQFF. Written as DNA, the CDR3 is TGCAGTGCCCTCACCACGGAGGGCCACCCCGGAGCCTACAATGAGCAGTTCTTC.